This TCR beta chain was captured by sequencing in a study of PD-1 blockade in classical Hodgkin lymphoma. Broader study findings: TCR diversity at baseline was reported to be reduced in newly diagnosed patients relative to healthy donors. Repertoire differences lack defined causes, possibly disease activity or prior therapy.

About this clone itself: What it binds is unknown.

Time point denoted: newly diagnosed, previously untreated cHL patient sample. Sequenced by immunoSEQ multiplex PCR; TCRdb stores in-frame clones only, minus some. The table records about 46,000 clones, approximately 91% of them present only once. The receptor comes from a human donor with classical Hodgkin lymphoma. The specimen was peripheral blood mononuclear cells (PBMCs).

The CDR3 nucleotides read TGTGCCAGCAGCTTAGAACAGGGGGCAGATACGCAGTATTTT. It is translated as CASSLEQGADTQYF. V is TRBV11-2 and J is TRBJ2-3; TRBD1 agrees at 8 bases. Germline loops: CDR1 SGHAT, CDR2 FQNNGV. This CDR3 spans 14 amino acids. With 0 bases clipped from V and 4 bases from J, the junction kept 0 bases outside the gene matches.